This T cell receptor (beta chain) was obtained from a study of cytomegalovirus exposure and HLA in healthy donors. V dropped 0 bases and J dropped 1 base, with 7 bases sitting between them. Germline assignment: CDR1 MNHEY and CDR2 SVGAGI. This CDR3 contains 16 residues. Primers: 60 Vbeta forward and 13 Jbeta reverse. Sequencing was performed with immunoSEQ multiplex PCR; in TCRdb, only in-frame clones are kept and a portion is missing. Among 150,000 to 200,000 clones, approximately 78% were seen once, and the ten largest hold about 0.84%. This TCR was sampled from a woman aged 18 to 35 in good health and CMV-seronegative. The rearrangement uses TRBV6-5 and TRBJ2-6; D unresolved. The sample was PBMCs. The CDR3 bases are TGTGCCAGCAGTTACTCAACCAGGTCTGGGGCCAACGTCCTGACTTTC. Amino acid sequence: CASSYSTRSGANVLTF.